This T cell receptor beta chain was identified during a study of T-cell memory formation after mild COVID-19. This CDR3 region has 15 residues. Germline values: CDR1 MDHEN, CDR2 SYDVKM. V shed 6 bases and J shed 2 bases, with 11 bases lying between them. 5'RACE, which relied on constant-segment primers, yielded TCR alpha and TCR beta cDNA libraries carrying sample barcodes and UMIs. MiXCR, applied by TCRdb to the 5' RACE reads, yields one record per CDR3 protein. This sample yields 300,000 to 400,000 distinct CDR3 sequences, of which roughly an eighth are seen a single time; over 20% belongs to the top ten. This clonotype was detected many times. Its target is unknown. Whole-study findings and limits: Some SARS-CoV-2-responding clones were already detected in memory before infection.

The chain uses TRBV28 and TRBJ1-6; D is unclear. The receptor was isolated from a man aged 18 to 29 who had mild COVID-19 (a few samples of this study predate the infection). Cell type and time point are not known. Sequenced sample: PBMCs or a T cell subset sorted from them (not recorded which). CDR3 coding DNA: TGTGCCAGCAGCGGAGGCCGGGCCTATAATTCACCCCTCCACTTT. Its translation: CASSGGRAYNSPLHF.